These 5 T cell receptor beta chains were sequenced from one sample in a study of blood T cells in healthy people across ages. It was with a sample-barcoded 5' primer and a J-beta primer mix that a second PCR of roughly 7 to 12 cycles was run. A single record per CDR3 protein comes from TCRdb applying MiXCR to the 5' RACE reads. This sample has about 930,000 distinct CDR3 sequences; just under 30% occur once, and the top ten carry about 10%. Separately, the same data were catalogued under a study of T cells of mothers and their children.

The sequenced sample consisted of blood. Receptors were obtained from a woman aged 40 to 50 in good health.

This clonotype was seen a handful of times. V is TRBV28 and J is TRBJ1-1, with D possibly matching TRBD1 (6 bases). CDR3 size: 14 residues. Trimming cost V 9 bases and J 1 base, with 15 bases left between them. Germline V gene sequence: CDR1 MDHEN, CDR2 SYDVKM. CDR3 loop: CASKTPGENTEAFF. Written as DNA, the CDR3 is TGTGCCAGTAAAACCCCAGGGGAGAACACTGAAGCTTTCTTT. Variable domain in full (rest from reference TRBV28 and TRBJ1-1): DVKVTQSSRYLVKRTGEKVFLECVQDMDHENMFWYRQDPGLGLRLIYFSYDVKMKEKGDIPEGYSVSREKKERFSLILESASTNQTSMYLCASKTPGENTEAFFGQGTRLTVV.

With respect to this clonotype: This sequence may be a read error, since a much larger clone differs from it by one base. The CDR3 DNA is TGTGCCAGCAGCTCCCCGGGACTAGCGGGTTACGAGCAGGACTTC. Encoded protein: CASSSPGLAGYEQDF. The V call is TRBV7-9, the J call TRBJ2-7, with 12 bases aligning to TRBD2. The germline V gene encodes CDR1 SEHNR and CDR2 FQNEAQ (reference sequence). The CDR3 length is 15 residues.

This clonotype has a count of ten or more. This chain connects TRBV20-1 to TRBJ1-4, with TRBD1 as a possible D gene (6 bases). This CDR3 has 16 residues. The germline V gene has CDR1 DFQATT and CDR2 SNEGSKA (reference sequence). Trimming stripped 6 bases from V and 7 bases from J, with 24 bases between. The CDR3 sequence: CSAEGLRGDLTEKLFF. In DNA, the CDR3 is TGCAGTGCCGAGGGGCTCAGGGGCGATCTGACTGAAAAACTGTTTTTT.

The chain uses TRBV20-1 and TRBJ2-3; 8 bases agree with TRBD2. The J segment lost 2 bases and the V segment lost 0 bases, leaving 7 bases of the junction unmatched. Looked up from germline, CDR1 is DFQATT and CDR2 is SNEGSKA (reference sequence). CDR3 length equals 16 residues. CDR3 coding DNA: TGCAGTGCTAGAGATAGGGTAGCGGGATCCACAGATACGCAGTATTTT. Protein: CSARDRVAGSTDTQYF.

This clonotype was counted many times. The CDR3: CASESGGASISETQYF. CDR3 DNA sequence: TGCGCCAGCGAGAGCGGGGGGGCGTCAATCTCGGAGACCCAGTACTTC. The rearrangement joins TRBV5-1 to TRBJ2-5; TRBD2 matches at 10 bases. This CDR3 is built from 16 residues. Germline assignment: CDR1 SGHRS and CDR2 YFSETQ. Trimming removed 7 bases from V and 5 bases from J; junction bases left unmatched: 14.